The 2 T cell receptor beta chains below were found in one sample sequenced in a study of monozygotic twins with inflammatory bowel disease (dated by TCRdb to between 2018 and 2020). Library generation was performed with 5' RACE. Instrument on record: Illumina HiSeq 2500. With the reads reprocessed by TCRdb, a single entry stands for each CDR3 protein sequence and no DNA is reported. This sample's table contains about 420,000 distinct CDR3 sequences. The leading ten clones occupy around 2.3% of the sample. The sample comprised blood. These receptors were taken from a human donor with ulcerative colitis or Crohn's disease, or a healthy co-twin of an affected twin (not recorded which).

V and J are TRBV6-1 and TRBJ2-7; TCRdb's D call, TRBD2, is unchecked because there is no DNA. CDR3 length equals 15 residues. Germline assignment: CDR1 MNHNS and CDR2 SASEGT. CDR3 residues: CASSLEAGPPSEQYF.

CDR3: CASSLLGPRELFF. V is TRBV28 and J is TRBJ2-2; the D gene TCRdb calls, TRBD1, cannot be checked with no DNA. Per the germline V gene, CDR1 is MDHEN and CDR2 is SYDVKM. The CDR3 runs 13 residues.